The sequence of this T cell receptor (beta chain) was determined in a study of long-term antiretroviral therapy in people with HIV. With survey level as its setting, the immunoSEQ assay was v3.0. TCRdb's copy holds only in-frame clones and misses some; the assay was immunoSEQ multiplex PCR. The data show some 17,000 clones, around 77% seen once. The CDR3 totals 17 residues. Germline loops: CDR1 SGDLS, CDR2 YYNGEE. V lost 0 bases and J lost 3; bases outside the gene matches: 7. The sample consisted of unsorted PBMCs, taken approximately 2.2 years before starting antiretroviral therapy. The chain recombines TRBV9 with TRBJ2-2; 8 bases are shared with TRBD2. This sequence originates from a man aged 30-40 years with HIV. Here the CDR3 reads CASSVGAGGRDTGELFF. DNA for the CDR3: TGTGCCAGCAGCGTAGGGGCGGGGGGACGGGACACCGGGGAGCTGTTTTTT.